This T cell receptor (beta chain) was profiled in a study of OX40 agonist ivuxolimab in advanced cancers. Findings of the study overall: Both blood CD4+ and CD8+ T cells showed clonal growth by week 6 at 0.1 to 3.0 mg/kg. The work left the antigen specificity of expanded peripheral T cells undetermined. More expanded clones were seen, on average, in CD8+ T cells than in CD4+.

Using immunoSEQ multiplex PCR, the repertoire was profiled, and TCRdb retains in-frame clones only, with some absent. The sample includes nearly 50,000 clones, 80% to 95% seen only once; the top ten take roughly 6.8%. The V and J ends lost 8 bases and 0 bases respectively, with 4 bases between them. The CDR3 consists of 11 residues. Germline lookup yields CDR1 SNHLY and CDR2 FYNNEI. On this clone: Antigen: not known.

Here the sequenced sample was CD4+ or CD8+ T cells sorted from blood, taken in a trial of the OX40 agonist ivuxolimab. V usage is TRBV2 and J usage is TRBJ2-5; D call uncertain. The sequence came from an adult with an advanced solid tumor such as melanoma, head and neck, liver or kidney cancer. CDR3 DNA sequence: TGTGCCAGCGAACACCAAGAGACCCAGTACTTC. This gives the protein CASEHQETQYF.